These T cell receptor beta chains were read from a single sample in a study of shared T cell receptors in the human thymus. Generated by immunoSEQ multiplex PCR, the TCRdb table keeps only in-frame clones and is missing some. The sample carries 550,000 to 800,000 clones, over 75% recorded once. These sequences were also reported in another study, on human thymus T cells.

Sequenced input: thymocytes. The receptors originated from a girl younger than two with a congenital heart defect. Each CDR3 is given without its conserved first and last residue.

V gene: TRBV5-1
J gene: TRBJ1-4
CDR3 protein: ASSTTSGHQRRDEKLF

V gene: TRBV20-1
J gene: TRBJ1-1
CDR3 protein: SRKGHTEAF

V gene: TRBV7-9
J gene: TRBJ2-6
CDR3 protein: ASIPRTVPDSGANVLT

V gene: TRBV5-6
J gene: TRBJ1-1
CDR3 protein: ASSYRTGLNTEAF

V gene: TRBV2
J gene: TRBJ2-7
CDR3 protein: ASSLTVYEQY

V gene: TRBV7-3
J gene: TRBJ1-5
CDR3 protein: ASRVVGRRWRSQH

V gene: TRBV7-2
J gene: TRBJ1-3
CDR3 protein: ASSLAPGHSGNTIY

V gene: TRBV7-3
J gene: TRBJ1-6
CDR3 protein: ASSLRRESDSPLH

V gene: TRBV5-8
J gene: TRBJ1-4
CDR3 protein: ASSLISRGQFGEKLF

V gene: TRBV25-1
J gene: TRBJ1-1
CDR3 protein: ASSESPRQGLMNTEAF

V gene: TRBV7-2
J gene: TRBJ1-6
CDR3 protein: ASSERQGRHGGSPLH

V gene: TRBV15
J gene: TRBJ2-7
CDR3 protein: ATSRGIQGYEQY

V gene: TRBV19
J gene: TRBJ2-7
CDR3 protein: ASSPHSGETPEQY

V gene: TRBV4-3
J gene: TRBJ1-2
CDR3 protein: ASSQVWQNYGYT

V gene: TRBV5-6
J gene: TRBJ2-2
CDR3 protein: ASSQGESLTATNTGELF

V gene: TRBV28
J gene: TRBJ2-1
CDR3 protein: ASSSPSGGNEQF

V gene: TRBV14
J gene: TRBJ1-3
CDR3 protein: ASSPTGGYGVG

V gene: TRBV5-4
J gene: TRBJ2-2
CDR3 protein: ASSPWPGLSNGNTGELF

V gene: TRBV6-5
J gene: TRBJ1-6
CDR3 protein: ASSKHGQLHSPLH

V gene: TRBV2
J gene: TRBJ2-5
CDR3 protein: ASSELLALKETQY

V gene: TRBV28
J gene: TRBJ1-6
CDR3 protein: ASSDLGPSPLH

V gene: TRBV7-2
J gene: TRBJ2-3
CDR3 protein: ASSLKRTRGPRPYTQY

V gene: TRBV10-1
J gene: TRBJ2-3
CDR3 protein: ASSESTSGGVSDTQY

V gene: TRBV6-1
J gene: TRBJ1-2
CDR3 protein: LAYGNYGYT

V gene: TRBV6-1
J gene: TRBJ2-7
CDR3 protein: ASSKRTGASYEQY

V gene: TRBV9
J gene: TRBJ2-7
CDR3 protein: ASSPQQHSYEQY

V gene: TRBV6-6
J gene: TRBJ1-5
CDR3 protein: ASSPTGSYGNQPQH

V gene: TRBV7-9
J gene: TRBJ1-2
CDR3 protein: ASSYYTGNIHGYT

V gene: TRBV27
J gene: TRBJ2-7
CDR3 protein: ASSSQVAYEQY

V gene: TRBV6-5
J gene: TRBJ1-5
CDR3 protein: ASSGGYCNQPQH

V gene: TRBV28
J gene: TRBJ1-2
CDR3 protein: ASSLISREYGYT

V gene: TRBV9
J gene: TRBJ1-4
CDR3 protein: ASSGRGTGNEKLF